This is a list of T cell receptor beta chains from one sample in a study of blood T cell repertoires in COVID-19. Assay used: immunoSEQ multiplex PCR; TCRdb lists only in-frame clones, some missing. The table has about 76,000 clones, less than 90% seen once. The sample was peripheral blood. These receptors were obtained from a human donor in a cohort sampled during active COVID-19. Both conserved end residues are part of each CDR3. A D gene is named only where the DNA matches it firmly. Only some rows state a clone size, as once, few, many or a class for expanded clones.

DNA: TGTGCCAGCAGTAATAGGGGACAGGGAGGGAACGAGCAGTACTTC; CDR3: CASSNRGQGGNEQYF; J: TRBJ2-7; D: TRBD1; V: TRBV2; size: -
DNA: TGTGCCAGCTCACCCGGCGGGACAGGGTTCTACGAGCAGTACTTC; CDR3: CASSPGGTGFYEQYF; J: TRBJ2-7; D: TRBD1; V: TRBV18; size: once
DNA: TGTGCCAGCAGCTTACTCGGGACAGGTTCGGCCGGGGAGCTGTTTTTT; CDR3: CASSLLGTGSAGELFF; J: TRBJ2-2; D: TRBD1; V: TRBV7-8; size: once
DNA: TGTGCCAGCAGCCAGCAGGGTTACGAGCAGTACTTC; CDR3: CASSQQGYEQYF; J: TRBJ2-7; D: -; V: TRBV7-9; size: -
DNA: TGTGCCAGTAGTGTGGACAAGAGCTCCTACAATGAGCAGTTCTTC; CDR3: CASSVDKSSYNEQFF; J: TRBJ2-1; D: -; V: TRBV19; size: -
DNA: TGTGCCAGCAGTGTTGGAGATGAGCAGTTCTTC; CDR3: CASSVGDEQFF; J: TRBJ2-1; D: -; V: TRBV5-8; size: few
DNA: TGTGCCACCAGTGTACGACAGGCAGACACAGATACGCAGTATTTT; CDR3: CATSVRQADTDTQYF; J: TRBJ2-3; D: -; V: TRBV24-1; size: -
DNA: TGTGCCAGCAGTGAATCCACCGGGACTAGCGGGGGCAGATTCTGGGGGACCCAGTACTTC; CDR3: CASSESTGTSGGRFWGTQYF; J: TRBJ2-5; D: TRBD2; V: TRBV6-1; size: -
DNA: TGTGCCAGCAGCGACCGGGACAGGGGTCGCGATACGCAGTATTTT; CDR3: CASSDRDRGRDTQYF; J: TRBJ2-3; D: TRBD1; V: TRBV9; size: -
DNA: TGTGCCAGCAGTCAACGCACAGGGGTGGGTAATTCACCCCTCCACTTT; CDR3: CASSQRTGVGNSPLHF; J: TRBJ1-6; D: TRBD1; V: TRBV6-2/TRBV6-3; size: -
DNA: TGTGCCAGTAGTTCAGCAGGGGCAAGTGGCTACACCTTC; CDR3: CASSSAGASGYTF; J: TRBJ1-2; D: -; V: TRBV19; size: -
DNA: TGTGCCAGCAGTTTATCGGCGAACACTGAAGCTTTCTTT; CDR3: CASSLSANTEAFF; J: TRBJ1-1; D: -; V: TRBV27; size: -
DNA: TGTGCCTGGAGTGTACTGGTTGGCGGGGGAGGTTACGAGCAGTACTTC; CDR3: CAWSVLVGGGGYEQYF; J: TRBJ2-7; D: TRBD2; V: TRBV30; size: -
DNA: TGTGCCAGCAGCTTTAGCGGGAGGGATGAAGAGACCCAGTACTTC; CDR3: CASSFSGRDEETQYF; J: TRBJ2-5; D: TRBD2; V: TRBV11-2; size: -
DNA: TGTGCCAGCAGTTATGGACAGGGGCGCGGCTACACCTTC; CDR3: CASSYGQGRGYTF; J: TRBJ1-2; D: TRBD1; V: TRBV6-5; size: -
DNA: TGTGCCAGCAGCGGCGGCCCCGGGGATGAGCAGTTCTTC; CDR3: CASSGGPGDEQFF; J: TRBJ2-1; D: -; V: TRBV5-6; size: -
DNA: TGCAGCGTTGAGGCTAGCGGCACAGATACGCAGTATTTT; CDR3: CSVEASGTDTQYF; J: TRBJ2-3; D: -; V: TRBV29-1; size: -
DNA: TGTGCCATCAGTGGGGAGTTGGGTGGCTACACCTTC; CDR3: CAISGELGGYTF; J: TRBJ1-2; D: -; V: TRBV10-3; size: once
DNA: TGTGCCAGCAGCCAAACCCCTAGGAGGGTTGGTAATTCACCCCTCCACTTT; CDR3: CASSQTPRRVGNSPLHF; J: TRBJ1-6; D: -; V: TRBV14; size: -
DNA: TGTGCCAGCAGCTTGGGGGCTAATTCACCCCTCCACTTT; CDR3: CASSLGANSPLHF; J: TRBJ1-6; D: -; V: TRBV11-3; size: -
DNA: TGTGCCAGCAGTTTATCCCGAACAAGCAATCAGCCCCAGCATTTT; CDR3: CASSLSRTSNQPQHF; J: TRBJ1-5; D: -; V: TRBV27; size: once
DNA: TGTGCCAGCAGCTCTAGACAGGGACCGACCCAGTACTTC; CDR3: CASSSRQGPTQYF; J: TRBJ2-5; D: TRBD1; V: TRBV7-2; size: -
DNA: TGTGCCAGCAGCCAAGGGTGGGGGCAGGATGAAAAACTGTTTTTT; CDR3: CASSQGWGQDEKLFF; J: TRBJ1-4; D: -; V: TRBV3-1/TRBV3-2; size: -
DNA: TGTGCCAGCACCAGCGGGAGCTCCTACAATGAGCAGTTCTTC; CDR3: CASTSGSSYNEQFF; J: TRBJ2-1; D: TRBD2; V: TRBV4-2; size: few
DNA: TGTGCCAGCAGCCGCGAATGGACAGGGTTGAGCACTGAAGCTTTCTTT; CDR3: CASSREWTGLSTEAFF; J: TRBJ1-1; D: TRBD1; V: TRBV3-1/TRBV3-2; size: -
DNA: TGCGCCAGCAGCAAACAACCGGGGGTCAACTACGAGCAGTACTTC; CDR3: CASSKQPGVNYEQYF; J: TRBJ2-7; D: -; V: TRBV4-1; size: -
DNA: TGTGCCAGCAGCTCTGGACAGGGGAATTCACCCCTCCACTTT; CDR3: CASSSGQGNSPLHF; J: TRBJ1-6; D: TRBD1; V: TRBV7-8; size: -
DNA: TGTGCCAGCAGCTTTGCGGCGGGGGTTTTAGAGACCCAGTACTTC; CDR3: CASSFAAGVLETQYF; J: TRBJ2-5; D: TRBD2; V: TRBV7-8; size: -
DNA: TGCAGTGCTCTCCGGGACAGGGCTTTCTTC; CDR3: CSALRDRAFF; J: TRBJ2-1; D: TRBD1; V: TRBV20-1; size: -
DNA: TGTGCCAGCAGCTTAGGGGGCACTCACTCCAGCTCTAACTATGGCTACACCTTC; CDR3: CASSLGGTHSSSNYGYTF; J: TRBJ1-2; D: -; V: TRBV11-3; size: once
DNA: TGTGCCAGCAGCGGGACTAGCGGGAGAGAGACCCAGTACTTC; CDR3: CASSGTSGRETQYF; J: TRBJ2-5; D: TRBD2; V: TRBV7-8; size: -
DNA: TGTGCCAGCAGTGATTCGTCAGGTTTGGAGGCCGGGGAGCTGTTTTTT; CDR3: CASSDSSGLEAGELFF; J: TRBJ2-2; D: -; V: TRBV6-4; size: -
DNA: TGTGCCAGCAGCTTGTCTCAGGGGACCTATCAGCCCCAGCATTTT; CDR3: CASSLSQGTYQPQHF; J: TRBJ1-5; D: -; V: TRBV7-2; size: -
DNA: TGTGCCAGCAGTTACACAGATACGCAGTATTTT; CDR3: CASSYTDTQYF; J: TRBJ2-3; D: -; V: TRBV2; size: -